This T cell receptor beta chain was sequenced during a study of glioma-infiltrating T cells. Study findings and constraints: Tissue and blood shared very few CDR3 sequences. Tissue-blood divergence was below expectation in non-neoplastic patients, above in gliomas. A blood CDR3 motif signature was depleted in highly divergent patients.

Remarks on this clonotype: The antigen is undetermined. The junction does not match germline at one end; this may be a read error.

Germline CDR1 and CDR2: MDHEN and SYDVKM. This CDR3 is 14 amino acids long. TCR alpha and beta CDR3 regions were amplified from RNA using iRepertoire nested multiplex PCR. Tissue mRNA or PBMC total RNA, 100-400 ng, went into one-step reverse transcription and amplification. Via MiXCR, TCRdb re-called the multiplex PCR reads, giving one row per CDR3 protein. The sample lists 300,000 to 450,000 distinct CDR3 sequences, 35% to 45% seen once, with 9.5% to 15% in the top ten. The genes are TRBV28 and TRBJ2-1; D unclear. The source material was glioma tissue, nonneoplastic brain tissue, or PBMCs (not recorded which). This TCR was sampled from a human donor with low-grade glioma or glioblastoma, undergoing nonglioma brain surgery, or in good health (not recorded which). CDR3 nucleotide sequence: TGTGCCACCCTTACACTTAGCTCCTACAATGAGAAGTTCTTC. Protein product: CATLTLSSYNEKFF.